A selection of T cell receptor beta chains follows, all from one sample in a study of metastatic and nonmetastatic thyroid tumors. Using MiXCR, TCRdb reanalyzed the PCR reads. Found here are around 26,000 clones, 3.7% of them singletons; the top ten hold roughly 3.1%. Specimen: blood. The receptors here all came from a male donor with papillary thyroid cancer or a benign thyroid nodule (not recorded which). Some clones in this sample may be carry-over from other donors' samples. Both conserved end residues are part of each CDR3. D genes are given only for firm matches. The size entry is marked missing in some rows and otherwise reads once, few, many or a size class.

V,J,size,D,DNA,CDR3
TRBV12-3/TRBV12-4,TRBJ1-2,medium-sized,-,TGTGCCAGCAGTTTCCCGGAAAACTATGGCTACACCTTC,CASSFPENYGYTF
TRBV6-2/TRBV6-3,TRBJ1-2,-,-,TGTGCCAGCAGGATTGGTGGGGGACATAACTATGGCTACACCTTC,CASRIGGGHNYGYTF
TRBV6-2/TRBV6-3,TRBJ2-3,-,-,TGTGCCAGCAGTTACGGGGCTGGGGGGAGGACAGATACGCAGTATTTT,CASSYGAGGRTDTQYF
TRBV6-1,TRBJ2-7,few,TRBD1,TGTGCCAGCAGTCCGGGACAGCCAAGCAACGAGCAGTACTTC,CASSPGQPSNEQYF
TRBV7-2,TRBJ1-2,many,-,TGTGCCAGCAGCTTAGCGGGCTATGGCTACACCTTC,CASSLAGYGYTF
TRBV7-9,TRBJ1-1,few,-,TGTGCCAGCAGCAAGGGGGGTGTGGGGTTGAACACTGAAGCTTTCTTT,CASSKGGVGLNTEAFF
TRBV15,TRBJ2-4,many,-,TGTGCCACCAGCGAAGGTGCGCTAGCCAAAAACATTCAGTACTTC,CATSEGALAKNIQYF
TRBV3-1,TRBJ2-3,many,TRBD1,TGTGCCAGCACCCTAGGGACAGGGCTGACTATTTTT,CASTLGTGLTIF
TRBV6-2/TRBV6-3,TRBJ2-2,-,-,TGTGCCATCAATTTCCCAGGGGGGAAGGCGGAACTGTTTTTT,CAINFPGGKAELFF
TRBV7-6,TRBJ2-2,-,TRBD2,TGTGCCAGCAGCTTAGAAGTAGCGGGGGCCACCGGGGAGCTGTTTTTT,CASSLEVAGATGELFF
TRBV7-2,TRBJ1-3,many,-,TGTGCCAGCAGCTCTCAAGGAAACACCATATATTTT,CASSSQGNTIYF
TRBV5-4,TRBJ1-2,many,-,TGTGCCAGCAGCTTGGGTGACACTGGCTACACCTTC,CASSLGDTGYTF
TRBV5-1,TRBJ2-5,many,TRBD2,TGCGCCAGCAGCTTTAGGTGGACTAGCGGGAGTCGGGAGACCCAGTACTTC,CASSFRWTSGSRETQYF
TRBV6-2/TRBV6-3,TRBJ2-2,-,TRBD2,TGTGCCAGCATTGGGAGGGCGTTGATCGGGGAGCTGTTTTTT,CASIGRALIGELFF
TRBV2,TRBJ2-4,few,-,TGTGCCAGCAGTGAAAAGGGACCCTCAAAAAACATTCAGTACTTC,CASSEKGPSKNIQYF
TRBV6-1,TRBJ2-6,once,-,TGTGCCAGCAGTGAGGGGATGAGAGTGTCGGGTGCCAACGTCCTTACTTTC,CASSEGMRVSGANVLTF
TRBV28,TRBJ1-4,medium-sized,-,TGTGCCAGCAGGCTAACAGGAGGTGGCGAAAAACTGTTTTTT,CASRLTGGGEKLFF
TRBV7-2,TRBJ2-3,few,TRBD2,TGTGCCAGCAGCTTAGCGGGCGGGAGCCGGAGAGATACTCAGTATTTT,CASSLAGGSRRDTQYF
TRBV7-8,TRBJ2-2,few,-,TGTGCCAGCAGTATGGGGGCAGACACCGGGGAGCTGTTTTTT,CASSMGADTGELFF
TRBV6-1,TRBJ1-5,-,-,TGTGCCAGCAGTGAAGGGGCAGGGTTAAATCAGCCCCAGCATTTT,CASSEGAGLNQPQHF
TRBV12-3/TRBV12-4,TRBJ2-3,many,-,TGTGCCAGCAGTTTATTAAGTGGACAGATCACAGATACGCAGTATTTT,CASSLLSGQITDTQYF
TRBV30,TRBJ1-2,many,-,TGTGCCTGGAGTGGGCTGTTGACGGTTAACTATGGCTACACCTTC,CAWSGLLTVNYGYTF
TRBV28,TRBJ2-5,many,-,TGTGCCAGCAGTTTCAGCAGGGCTGGGACCCAGTACTTC,CASSFSRAGTQYF
TRBV7-3,TRBJ2-1,many,-,TGTGCCAGCAGCACTAGTACAGGGTTAAATGAGCAGTTCTTC,CASSTSTGLNEQFF
TRBV9,TRBJ1-1,-,-,TGTGCCAGCAGCAAAACGACAGGAGGGAGCACTGAAGCTTTCTTT,CASSKTTGGSTEAFF
TRBV2,TRBJ2-3,few,-,TGTGCCAGCAGTGAGATACAAGTGGGCACAGATACGCAGTATTTT,CASSEIQVGTDTQYF
TRBV19,TRBJ1-2,-,-,TGTGCCAGTACCGTGGGGGCTCCCTCCTATGGCTACACCTTC,CASTVGAPSYGYTF
TRBV29-1,TRBJ2-3,-,-,TGCAGCGTCGAAGTAGTAACACATACGCAGTATTTT,CSVEVVTHTQYF
TRBV20-1,TRBJ1-4,-,-,TGCAGTGCGGCTACTCAGGGGCCGAATGAAAAACTGTTTTTT,CSAATQGPNEKLFF
TRBV27,TRBJ2-7,-,TRBD2,TGTGCCAGCAGCCCCGGCGGCGGGAGGACCTCCTACGAGCAGTACTTC,CASSPGGGRTSYEQYF
TRBV4-3,TRBJ1-1,many,TRBD1,TGCGCCAGCAGCCAAGAACACTGGGGGACAGGGGGCACGACTGAAGCTTTCTTT,CASSQEHWGTGGTTEAFF
TRBV19,TRBJ2-7,few,-,TGTGCCAGTAGTTATCCAGAGACCTACGAGCAGTACTTC,CASSYPETYEQYF
TRBV6-2/TRBV6-3,TRBJ2-2,many,-,TGTGCCAGCAGTTACGTAGCGCGAATACTAGGCGGCACCGGGGAGCTGTTTTTT,CASSYVARILGGTGELFF
TRBV3-1,TRBJ2-3,many,-,TGTGCCAGCAGCCAAGATTGGGGGGAGACCCACACAGATACGCAGTATTTT,CASSQDWGETHTDTQYF
TRBV12-3/TRBV12-4,TRBJ1-1,few,-,TGTGCCAGCAGCTTTAGAGTAGTGACTGAAGCTTTCTTT,CASSFRVVTEAFF
TRBV6-2/TRBV6-3,TRBJ1-6,few,-,TGTGCCAGCAGTCCGGGACAAGGGGATAATTCACCCCTCCACTTT,CASSPGQGDNSPLHF
TRBV28,TRBJ2-3,few,-,TGTGCCAGCAGTCAGCTACTTAGCACAGATACGCAGTATTTT,CASSQLLSTDTQYF
TRBV11-3,TRBJ2-3,many,TRBD2,TGTGCCAGCAAATCTAGCGGGGACACAGATACGCAGTATTTT,CASKSSGDTDTQYF
TRBV15,TRBJ1-4,many,TRBD1,TGTGCCACCAGCGGCAGGGGGTCGGTTGAAAAACTGTTTTTT,CATSGRGSVEKLFF
TRBV5-6,TRBJ1-5,many,-,TGTGCCAGCAGCTTGGGGGGAACCGTCAATCAGCCCCAGCATTTT,CASSLGGTVNQPQHF
TRBV2,TRBJ1-2,many,TRBD1,TGTGCCAGCATGGACAGGGAGGGACATTCTTCTCATGGCTACACCTTC,CASMDREGHSSHGYTF
TRBV30,TRBJ2-2,-,-,TGTGCCTGGAGTGTGAAGGGACCTCGCACCGAGGAGCTGTTTTTT,CAWSVKGPRTEELFF
TRBV27,TRBJ2-5,few,-,TGTGCCAGCAGTTTGGGGTGCGCTGGGACCCAGTACTTC,CASSLGCAGTQYF
TRBV6-1,TRBJ1-6,medium-sized,-,TGTGCCAGCAGTGATAAGGCTCCCCTAACCCTCCACTTT,CASSDKAPLTLHF
TRBV6-1,TRBJ1-2,-,TRBD1,TGTGCCAGCAGTCCTTATGGGACAGTGAACTATGGCTACACCTTC,CASSPYGTVNYGYTF
TRBV25-1,TRBJ2-5,-,-,TGTGCCAGCAGTCACCCATTCCAAGAGACCCAGTACTTC,CASSHPFQETQYF
TRBV14,TRBJ1-1,many,-,TGTGCCAGCAGCCAAGGCCGCACTGAAGCTTTCTTT,CASSQGRTEAFF
TRBV2,TRBJ1-1,few,TRBD1,TGTGCCAGCAGTCAATATTGGACAGGGAACACTGAAGCTTTCTTT,CASSQYWTGNTEAFF
TRBV6-1,TRBJ2-7,few,TRBD2,TGTGCCAGCCGAGCGGGAGCTTGGGAGCAGTACTTC,CASRAGAWEQYF
TRBV12-3/TRBV12-4,TRBJ1-5,-,TRBD1,TGTGCCAGCAGTTTAGGGGACAGGGTCAATCAGCCCCAGCATTTT,CASSLGDRVNQPQHF
TRBV7-9,TRBJ2-7,many,-,TGTGCCACCAGCCTACTTGGGAGCTCCTACGAGCAGTACTTC,CATSLLGSSYEQYF
TRBV14,TRBJ2-7,many,-,TGTGCCAGCAGCCAAGAACCAGGCCCGTACGAGCAGTACTTC,CASSQEPGPYEQYF
TRBV3-1,TRBJ1-2,-,-,TGTGCCAGCAGCCAAATGGTTGGCGGGGGCTACACCTTC,CASSQMVGGGYTF
TRBV28,TRBJ1-4,-,-,TGTGCCAGCAATCCGGGCTTCCAAAATGACAAAATGTTTTTT,CASNPGFQNDKMFF
TRBV19,TRBJ1-2,medium-sized,TRBD1,TGTGCCAGTAGTATAGATGGACAGGGAGGAGGCTACACCTTC,CASSIDGQGGGYTF
TRBV6-1,TRBJ2-3,-,TRBD1,TGTGCCAGCAGTGAAACAGGGGGAGCAGATACGCAGTATTTT,CASSETGGADTQYF
TRBV27,TRBJ1-2,few,-,TGTGCCAGCAGATCGGTACAGGGTTTGCGTGGCTACACCTTC,CASRSVQGLRGYTF